This TCR beta chain is drawn from a study of beta chain features in type 1 diabetes. Study findings and constraints: There was a moderate but significant shortening of TCRB CDR3s in all four CD4+ subsets of Type 1 diabetes patients. Within patients, naive, central memory and Treg TCRB repertoires seemed more similar than within healthy donors.

Expressed TCRB transcripts got sequenced, as all isolated RNA was reverse transcribed. The assay was immunoSEQ multiplex PCR, and TCRdb's table has in-frame clones only and misses some. Altogether roughly 150,000 clones are present, less than 9.5% being singletons, with the ten largest covering around 2.5%. This clone was picked up a small number of times. Its antigen is as yet unknown. The collection from each donor was one heparinised blood draw averaging approximately 110 mL. Each population that was sorted was more than 95% pure. Germline CDR1 reads SNHLY; CDR2 reads FYNNEI. The CDR3 runs to 15 residues. The V gene lost 5 bases and the J gene lost 4 bases, with 14 bases spanning the gap.

This TCR was sampled from a woman between 18 and 29 years old in good health. The sequenced sample consisted of central memory CD4+ T cells from blood. V usage is TRBV2 and J usage is TRBJ2-2; weak D call: TRBD2 (7 bases). The CDR3 region is CASSLGGPITGELFF. The CDR3 DNA follows: TGTGCCAGCAGTTTGGGGGGGCCAATCACCGGGGAGCTGTTTTTT.